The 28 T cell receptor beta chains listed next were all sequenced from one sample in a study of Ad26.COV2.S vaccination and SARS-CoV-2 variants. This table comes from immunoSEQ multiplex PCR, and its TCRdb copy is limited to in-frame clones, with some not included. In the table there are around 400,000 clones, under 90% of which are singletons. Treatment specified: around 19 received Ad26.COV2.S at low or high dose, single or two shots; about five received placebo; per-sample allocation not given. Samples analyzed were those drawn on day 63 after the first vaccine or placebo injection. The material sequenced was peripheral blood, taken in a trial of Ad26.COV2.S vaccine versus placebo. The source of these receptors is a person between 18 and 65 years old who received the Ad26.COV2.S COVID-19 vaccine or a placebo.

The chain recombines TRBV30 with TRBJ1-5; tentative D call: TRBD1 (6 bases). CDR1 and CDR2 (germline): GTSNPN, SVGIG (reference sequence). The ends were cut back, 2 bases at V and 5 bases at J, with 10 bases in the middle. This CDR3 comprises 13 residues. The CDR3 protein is CAWSRGEDQPQHF. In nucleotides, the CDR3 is TGTGCCTGGAGTAGGGGGGAGGATCAGCCCCAGCATTTT.

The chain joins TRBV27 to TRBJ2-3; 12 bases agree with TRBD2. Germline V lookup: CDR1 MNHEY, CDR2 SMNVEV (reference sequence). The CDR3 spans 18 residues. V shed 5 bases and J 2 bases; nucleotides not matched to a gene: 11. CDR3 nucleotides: TGTGCCAGCAGTCCATCCCTTCTAGCGGGAGGGACCACAGATACGCAGTATTTT. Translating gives CASSPSLLAGGTTDTQYF.

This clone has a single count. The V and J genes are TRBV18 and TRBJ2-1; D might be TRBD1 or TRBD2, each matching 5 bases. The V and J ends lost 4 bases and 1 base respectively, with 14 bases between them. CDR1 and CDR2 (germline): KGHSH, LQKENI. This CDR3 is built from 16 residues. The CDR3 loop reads CASSLQGVGSYNEQFF. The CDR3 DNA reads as TGTGCCAGCTCACTTCAGGGAGTAGGATCCTACAATGAGCAGTTCTTC.

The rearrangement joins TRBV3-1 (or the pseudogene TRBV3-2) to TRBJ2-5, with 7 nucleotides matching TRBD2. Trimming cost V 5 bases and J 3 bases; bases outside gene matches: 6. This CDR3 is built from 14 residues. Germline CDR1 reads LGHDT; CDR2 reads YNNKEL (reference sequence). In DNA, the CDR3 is TGTGCCAGCAGCGGTATGGCGGGAGAAGAGACCCAGTACTTC. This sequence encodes CASSGMAGEETQYF.

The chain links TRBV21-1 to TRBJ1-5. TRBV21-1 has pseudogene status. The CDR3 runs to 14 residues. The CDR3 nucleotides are TGTGCCAGCAGCGTGGAAAATAGCAATCAGCCCCAGCATTTT. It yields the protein CASSVENSNQPQHF.

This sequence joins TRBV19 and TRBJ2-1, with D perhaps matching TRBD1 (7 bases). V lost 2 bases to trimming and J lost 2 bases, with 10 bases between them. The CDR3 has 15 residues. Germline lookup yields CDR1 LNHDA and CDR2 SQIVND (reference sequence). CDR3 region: CASSISGGTYNEQFF. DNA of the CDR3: TGTGCCAGTAGTATATCAGGGGGGACCTACAATGAGCAGTTCTTC.

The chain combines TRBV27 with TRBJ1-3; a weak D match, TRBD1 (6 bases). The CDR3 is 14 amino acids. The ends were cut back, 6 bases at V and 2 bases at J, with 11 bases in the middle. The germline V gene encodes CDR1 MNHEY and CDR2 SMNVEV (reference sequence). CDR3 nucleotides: TGTGCCAGCAGCCAGAGGGGGACTGGAAACACCATATATTTT. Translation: CASSQRGTGNTIYF.

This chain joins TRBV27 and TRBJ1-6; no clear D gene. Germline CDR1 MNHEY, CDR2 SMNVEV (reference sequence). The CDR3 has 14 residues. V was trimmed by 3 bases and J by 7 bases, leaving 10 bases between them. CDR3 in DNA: TGTGCCAGCAGTTTGGTCGACGGGAATTCACCCCTCCACTTT. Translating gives CASSLVDGNSPLHF.

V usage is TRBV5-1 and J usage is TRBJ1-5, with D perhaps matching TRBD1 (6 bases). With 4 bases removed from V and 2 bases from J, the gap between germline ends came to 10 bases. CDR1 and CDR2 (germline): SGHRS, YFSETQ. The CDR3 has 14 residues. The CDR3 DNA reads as TGCGCCAGCAGCCCAGGACAGCGCAATCAGCCCCAGCATTTT. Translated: CASSPGQRNQPQHF.

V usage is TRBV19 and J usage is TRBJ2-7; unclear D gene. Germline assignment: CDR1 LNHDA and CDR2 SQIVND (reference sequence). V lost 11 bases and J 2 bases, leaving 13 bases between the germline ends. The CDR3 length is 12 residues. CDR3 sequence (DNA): TGTGCCGGCTCACGGCCTCCCTACGAGCAGTACTTC. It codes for CAGSRPPYEQYF.

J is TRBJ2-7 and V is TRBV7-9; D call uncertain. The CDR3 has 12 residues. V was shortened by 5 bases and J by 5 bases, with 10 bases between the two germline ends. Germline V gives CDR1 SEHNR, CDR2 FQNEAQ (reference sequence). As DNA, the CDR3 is TGTGCCAGCAGCAGGGAATCCAACGAGCAGTACTTC. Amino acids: CASSRESNEQYF. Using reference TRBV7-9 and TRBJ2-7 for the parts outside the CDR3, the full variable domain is DTGVSQNPRHKITKRGQNVTFRCDPISEHNRLYWYRQTLGQGPEFLTYFQNEAQLEKSRLLSDRFSAERPKGSFSTLEIQRTEQGDSAMYLCASSRESNEQYFGPGTRLTVT.

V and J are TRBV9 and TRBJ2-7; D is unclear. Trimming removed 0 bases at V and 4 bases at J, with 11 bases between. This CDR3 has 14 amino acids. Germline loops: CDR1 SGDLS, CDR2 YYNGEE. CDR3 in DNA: TGTGCCAGCAGCGTAGGTGGGTTCGGGTACGAGCAGTACTTC. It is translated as CASSVGGFGYEQYF.

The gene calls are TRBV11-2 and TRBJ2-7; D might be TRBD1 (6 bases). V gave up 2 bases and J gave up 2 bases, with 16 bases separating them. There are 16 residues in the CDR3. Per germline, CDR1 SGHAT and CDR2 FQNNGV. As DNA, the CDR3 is TGTGCCAGCAGCTTAACGCCGGGACATTCAACCTACGAGCAGTACTTC. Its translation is CASSLTPGHSTYEQYF.

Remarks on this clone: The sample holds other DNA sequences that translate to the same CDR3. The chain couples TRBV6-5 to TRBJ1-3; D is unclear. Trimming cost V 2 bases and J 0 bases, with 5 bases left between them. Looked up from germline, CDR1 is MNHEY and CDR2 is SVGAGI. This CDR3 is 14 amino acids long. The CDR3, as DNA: TGTGCCAGCAGTTACGGAGGCTCTGGAAACACCATATATTTT. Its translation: CASSYGGSGNTIYF.

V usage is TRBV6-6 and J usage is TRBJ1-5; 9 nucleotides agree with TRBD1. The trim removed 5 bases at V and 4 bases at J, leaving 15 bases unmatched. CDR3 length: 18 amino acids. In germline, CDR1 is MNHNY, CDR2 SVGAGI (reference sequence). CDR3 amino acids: CASSHVPGQGDGNQPQHF. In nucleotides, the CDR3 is TGTGCCAGCAGTCACGTTCCGGGACAGGGAGACGGTAATCAGCCCCAGCATTTT.

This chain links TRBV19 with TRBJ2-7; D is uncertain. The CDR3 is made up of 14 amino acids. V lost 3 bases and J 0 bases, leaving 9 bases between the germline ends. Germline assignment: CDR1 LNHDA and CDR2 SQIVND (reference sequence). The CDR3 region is CASSISLDSYEQYF. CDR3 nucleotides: TGTGCCAGTAGTATTTCGCTTGACTCCTACGAGCAGTACTTC.

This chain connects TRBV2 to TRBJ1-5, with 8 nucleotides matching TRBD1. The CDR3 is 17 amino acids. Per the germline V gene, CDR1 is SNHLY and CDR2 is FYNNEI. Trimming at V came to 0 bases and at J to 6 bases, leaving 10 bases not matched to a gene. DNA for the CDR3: TGTGCCAGCAGTGAAGCCGTATTTCAGGGGGCTGGTCAGCCCCAGCATTTT. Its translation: CASSEAVFQGAGQPQHF.

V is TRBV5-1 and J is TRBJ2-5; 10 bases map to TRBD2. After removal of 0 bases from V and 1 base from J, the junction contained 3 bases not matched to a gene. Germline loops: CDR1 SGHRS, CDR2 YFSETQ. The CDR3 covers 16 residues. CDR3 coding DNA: TGCGCCAGCAGCTTGGGGGCTAGCGGGAGCCAAGAGACCCAGTACTTC. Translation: CASSLGASGSQETQYF.

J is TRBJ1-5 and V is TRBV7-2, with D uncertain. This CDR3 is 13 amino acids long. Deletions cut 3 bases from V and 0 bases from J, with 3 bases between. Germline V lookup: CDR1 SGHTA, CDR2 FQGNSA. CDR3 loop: CASSFDSNQPQHF. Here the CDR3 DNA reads TGTGCCAGCAGCTTCGATAGCAATCAGCCCCAGCATTTT. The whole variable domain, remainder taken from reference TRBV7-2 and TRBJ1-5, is GAGVSQSPSNKVTEKGKDVELRCDPISGHTALYWYRQSLGQGLEFLIYFQGNSAPDKSGLPSDRFSAERTGGSVSTLTIQRTQQEDSAVYLCASSFDSNQPQHFGDGTRLSIL.

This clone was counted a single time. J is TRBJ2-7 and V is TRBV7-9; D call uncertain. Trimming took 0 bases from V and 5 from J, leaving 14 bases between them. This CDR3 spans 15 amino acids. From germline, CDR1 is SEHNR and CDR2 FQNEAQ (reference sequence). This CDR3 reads CASSLAGSIRDEQYF. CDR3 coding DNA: TGTGCCAGCAGCTTAGCAGGGTCAATAAGGGACGAGCAGTACTTC.

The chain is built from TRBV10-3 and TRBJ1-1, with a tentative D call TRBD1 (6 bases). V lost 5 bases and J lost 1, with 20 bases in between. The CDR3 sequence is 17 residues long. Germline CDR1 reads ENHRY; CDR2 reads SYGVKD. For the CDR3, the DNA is TGTGCCATCAGTAAGTTGGGGGCAGGGGTTCGGAACACTGAAGCTTTCTTT. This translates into CAISKLGAGVRNTEAFF.

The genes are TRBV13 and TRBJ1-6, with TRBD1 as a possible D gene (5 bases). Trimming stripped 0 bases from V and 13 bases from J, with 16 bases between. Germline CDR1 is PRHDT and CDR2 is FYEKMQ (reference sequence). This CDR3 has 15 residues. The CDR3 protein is CASSLGPGDQSPLHF. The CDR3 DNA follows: TGTGCCAGCAGCTTAGGGCCGGGGGACCAATCCCCCCTCCACTTT.

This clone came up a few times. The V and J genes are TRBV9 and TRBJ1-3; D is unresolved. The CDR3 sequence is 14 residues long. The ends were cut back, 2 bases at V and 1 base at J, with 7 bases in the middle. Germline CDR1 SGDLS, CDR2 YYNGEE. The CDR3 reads CASSVKGSGNTIYF. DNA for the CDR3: TGTGCCAGCAGCGTTAAAGGATCTGGAAACACCATATATTTT.

CDR3 loop: CASSPTWNQPQHF. CDR3 DNA sequence: TGTGCCAGCAGTCCCACTTGGAATCAGCCCCAGCATTTT. The chain couples TRBV2 to TRBJ1-5; D is unclear. The CDR3 is 13 amino acids. V lost 5 bases and J 4 bases, leaving 9 bases between the germline ends. Germline V lookup: CDR1 SNHLY, CDR2 FYNNEI.

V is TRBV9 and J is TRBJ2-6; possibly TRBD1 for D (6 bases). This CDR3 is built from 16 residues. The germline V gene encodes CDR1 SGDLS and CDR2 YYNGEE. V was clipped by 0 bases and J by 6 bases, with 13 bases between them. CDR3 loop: CASSVARSGVANVLTF. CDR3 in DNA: TGTGCCAGCAGCGTAGCAAGGTCAGGGGTGGCCAACGTCCTGACTTTC. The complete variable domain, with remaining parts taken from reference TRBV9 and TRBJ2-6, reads DSGVTQTPKHLITATGQRVTLRCSPRSGDLSVYWYQQSLDQGLQFLIQYYNGEERAKGNILERFSAQQFPDLHSELNLSSLELGDSALYFCASSVARSGVANVLTFGAGSRLTVL.

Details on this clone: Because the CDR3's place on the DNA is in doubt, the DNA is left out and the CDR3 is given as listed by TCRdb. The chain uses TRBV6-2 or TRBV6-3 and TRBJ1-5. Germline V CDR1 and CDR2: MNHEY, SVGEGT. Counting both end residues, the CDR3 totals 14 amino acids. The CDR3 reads CASSSSGGPGPQHF.

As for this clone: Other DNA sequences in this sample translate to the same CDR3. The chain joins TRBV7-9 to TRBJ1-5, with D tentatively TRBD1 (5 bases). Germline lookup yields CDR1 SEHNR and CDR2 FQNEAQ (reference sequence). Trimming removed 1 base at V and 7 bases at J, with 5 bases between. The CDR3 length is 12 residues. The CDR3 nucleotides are TGTGCCAGCAGCTTAGGGGGCCAGCCCCAGCATTTT. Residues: CASSLGGQPQHF. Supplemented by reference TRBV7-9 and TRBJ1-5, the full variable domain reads DTGVSQNPRHKITKRGQNVTFRCDPISEHNRLYWYRQTLGQGPEFLTYFQNEAQLEKSRLLSDRFSAERPKGSFSTLEIQRTEQGDSAMYLCASSLGGQPQHFGDGTRLSIL.

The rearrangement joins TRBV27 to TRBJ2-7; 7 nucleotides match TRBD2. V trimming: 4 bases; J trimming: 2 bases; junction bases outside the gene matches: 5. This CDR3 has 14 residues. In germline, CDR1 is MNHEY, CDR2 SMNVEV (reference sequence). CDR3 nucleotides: TGTGCCAGCAGTTCCCTAGCGGCCCCCTACGAGCAGTACTTC. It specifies CASSSLAAPYEQYF.